This entry concerns a single T cell receptor beta chain. The target antigen is unknown. The sample originates from a study of long-term antiretroviral therapy in people with HIV. General study points: The range of CDR3 lengths in HIV repertoires proved narrower than that found in controls.

The V and J ends lost 4 bases and 3 bases respectively, with 19 bases between them. This CDR3 has 16 residues. The germline V gene has CDR1 MNHNY and CDR2 SVGAGI (reference sequence). An immunoSEQ assay, version v3.0, was performed at survey level. For each individual sample, sequencing targeted roughly 40,000-50,000 T-cell genomes. Measured with immunoSEQ multiplex PCR; TCRdb has only the in-frame clones, and not every one. The data hold some 25,000 clones, with approximately 80% observed a single time. Post-ART PBMC samples numbered at least two per donor, and pre-ART ones at least one. Specimen: unsorted PBMCs, collected around 4.3 years after starting antiretroviral therapy. This chain uses TRBV6-6 with TRBJ2-7, with D possibly being TRBD2 (6 bases). The clonotype comes from a young man with HIV. CDR3 sequence (DNA): TGTGCCAGCAGTTTCCGCCACAGTAGGGGAGGCTACGAGCAGTACTTC. This sequence encodes CASSFRHSRGGYEQYF.